What follows describes a single TCR beta chain. Its antigen is not identified. This sample was included in a study of T cells after yellow fever vaccination. V dropped 3 bases and J dropped 6 bases, with 18 bases sitting between them. The length of the CDR3 is 15 residues. Germline assignment: CDR1 DFQATT and CDR2 SNEGSKA (reference sequence). Universal primer sites and UMIs were introduced during 5'RACE template-switching synthesis of TCR cDNA. TCRdb passed the 5' RACE reads through MiXCR, listing each CDR3 protein once. The table has about 630,000 distinct CDR3 sequences, 10% to 15% seen once. Whole-study findings and limits: A faster peak, day 5 versus 15, was reached by the weaker secondary response.

Sequences were derived from PBMCs, sampled on the day of the yellow fever booster vaccination. This TCR was recovered from a man in his thirties or forties who received the YFV17D yellow fever vaccine. This chain connects TRBV20-1 to TRBJ2-1; D might be TRBD2 (6 bases). The CDR3 nucleotides are TGCAGTGCTAGGGAAGGACTAAACTTTCCCAATGAGCAGTTCTTC. It yields the protein CSAREGLNFPNEQFF.